This T cell receptor (beta chain) appears in the sequencing data of a study of blood T cell repertoires in COVID-19. Across the whole study: The analysed material was cDNA or gDNA that came from T cells, B-cell-depleted T cells, or PBMCs.

Here immunoSEQ multiplex PCR was the method, and the copy in TCRdb shows in-frame clones only, minus some. The profile shows about 160,000 clones, approximately 87% of them singletons. The CDR3 consists of 15 residues. Germline values: CDR1 SGDLS, CDR2 YYNGEE. The V segment lost 4 bases and the J segment 4 bases; nucleotides outside the gene matches: 6. Sequenced material: peripheral blood. The chain links TRBV9 to TRBJ2-1; 9 bases map to TRBD2. The source is a woman aged 70-85 years with acute or convalescent COVID-19. The CDR3 loop is CASSLSGGSYNEQFF. CDR3 in DNA: TGTGCCAGCAGCTTGAGCGGGGGGAGTTACAATGAGCAGTTCTTC.